The 27 T cell receptor beta chains below all came from one sample that was sequenced in a study of blood T cells in healthy people across ages. Combining a sample-barcoded 5' primer with a J-beta primer mix, a second PCR ran for roughly 7 to 12 cycles. TCRdb used MiXCR to reprocess the 5' RACE reads, holding one entry per CDR3 protein. This table holds some 700,000 distinct CDR3 sequences, about a fifth found once. Sample: blood. Source of these receptors: a man aged 65 to 79 in good health.

Only a few counts were recorded for this clonotype. V and J are TRBV3-1 and TRBJ1-1; D is undetermined. The CDR3 is 14 amino acids. CDR1 is LGHDT and CDR2 is YNNKEL in the germline V gene (reference sequence). The ends were cut back, 0 bases at V and 2 bases at J, with 7 bases in the middle. The CDR3 region has the DNA TGTGCCAGCAGCCAAGATTCAGCCAACACTGAAGCTTTCTTT. Protein: CASSQDSANTEAFF.

The chain employs TRBV6-6 and TRBJ2-5; D uncertain. V was pared by 2 bases and J by 1 base, with 8 bases between. Germline loops: CDR1 MNHNY, CDR2 SVGAGI (reference sequence). The CDR3 loop spans 14 amino acids. CDR3 residues: CASSYRGFQETQYF. The CDR3 region has the DNA TGTGCCAGCAGTTACCGCGGCTTCCAAGAGACCCAGTACTTC.

The rearrangement links TRBV7-2 to TRBJ2-7; a weak D match, TRBD1 (6 bases). The end of the DNA is better explained by TRBJ2-5, so the J call may be wrong. Germline V gene lookup returns CDR1 SGHTA and CDR2 FQGNSA. The CDR3 covers 14 residues. The CDR3: CASSPGQPQETQYF. In DNA form, the CDR3 reads TGTGCCAGCAGCCCCGGACAGCCTCAAGAGACCCAGTACTTC.

The chain combines TRBV7-9 with TRBJ2-3; D is perhaps TRBD2 (7 bases). CDR3 length: 16 residues. Trimming removed 2 bases at V and 2 bases at J, with 14 bases between. Germline CDR1 reads SEHNR; CDR2 reads FQNEAQ (reference sequence). The CDR3 loop is CASSLQRGDYTDTQYF. As DNA, the CDR3 is TGTGCCAGCAGCTTACAGAGGGGGGACTACACAGATACGCAGTATTTT.

Only a few counts were recorded for this clonotype. The conserved final phenylalanine or tryptophan is absent from the CDR3, which likely points to a read error. The chain uses TRBV29-1 and TRBJ2-7, with 9 bases lining up with TRBD1. V trimming: 6 bases; J trimming: 5 bases; junction bases outside the gene matches: 11. Germline CDR1 and CDR2: SQVTM and ANQGSEA. This CDR3 region has 14 residues. The CDR3 DNA sequence: TGCAGCGTCGGGGTGGGGACAGGGTTGAACGAGCAGTACCTC. It specifies CSVGVGTGLNEQYL.

This clonotype was seen at least ten times. This rearrangement joins TRBV20-1 to TRBJ2-5; TRBD1 aligns across 9 bases. TRBJ2-7 explains the end of the DNA better; the J call may be wrong. The CDR3 runs to 16 residues. In germline, CDR1 is DFQATT, CDR2 SNEGSKA (reference sequence). Here the CDR3 reads CSASTTDRGVFYEQYF. The CDR3 region has the DNA TGCAGTGCATCCACAACCGACAGGGGGGTGTTTTACGAGCAGTACTTC.

The chain links TRBV14 to TRBJ2-3; TRBD2 matches at 7 bases. Trimming removed 4 bases from V and 1 base from J; junction bases left unmatched: 8. The germline V gene has CDR1 SGHDN and CDR2 FVKESK. CDR3 length equals 16 residues. CDR3 sequence (DNA): TGTGCCAGCAGCCGCCTCCGGGACTACGGCACAGATACGCAGTATTTT. Its protein product is CASSRLRDYGTDTQYF.

This clonotype was seen ten or more times. The chain combines TRBV5-1 with TRBJ2-7; D not resolved. The CDR3 extends over 15 amino acids. Trimming pared 0 bases from V and 1 base from J, leaving 11 bases between. CDR1 and CDR2 (germline): SGHRS, YFSETQ. CDR3 region: CASSLGVDYSYEQYF. In DNA, the CDR3 is TGCGCCAGCAGCTTGGGGGTCGATTATTCCTACGAGCAGTACTTC.

The chain links TRBV20-1 to TRBJ2-4, with TRBD2 identical over 8 bases. The V segment lost 6 bases and the J segment 5 bases; nucleotides outside the gene matches: 12. The CDR3 is made up of 15 amino acids. Germline V CDR1 and CDR2: DFQATT, SNEGSKA (reference sequence). The CDR3 nucleotides are TGCAGTGCCCGAACTGCCGGGACTAGAGAAAACATTCAGTACTTC. It codes for CSARTAGTRENIQYF.

A note on this clonotype: The germline gene is not matched at one end of the junction; a read error may be the cause. CDR3 nucleotide sequence: TGCGCCAGCAGCCCCCAGGACTCCATTGGGCCCTACAATGGGCAGTTCTTC. Protein product: CASSPQDSIGPYNGQFF. This chain links TRBV5-1 with TRBJ2-1; D may be TRBD2 (5 bases). The CDR3 has 17 residues. Germline values: CDR1 SGHRS, CDR2 YFSETQ.

This clonotype was seen more than once but under ten times. The chain couples TRBV30 to TRBJ2-7; no clear D. The germline V and J ends were trimmed by 0 bases and 2 bases, with 5 bases remaining between them. The CDR3 is 12 amino acids. The germline V gene encodes CDR1 GTSNPN and CDR2 SVGIG (reference sequence). As DNA, the CDR3 is TGTGCCTGGAGTGTTGGTACCTACGAGCAGTACGTC. It yields the protein CAWSVGTYEQYV.

There are a few counts of this clonotype. The CDR3 region has the DNA TGTGCCAGCAGCTTAACGCGAGCGGGTAGCTCCTACAATGAGCAGTTCTTC. Translation: CASSLTRAGSSYNEQFF. This chain joins TRBV7-6 and TRBJ2-1, with D maybe TRBD2 (6 bases). The V gene lost 2 bases and the J gene lost 0 bases, with 14 bases spanning the gap. The CDR3 length is 17 residues. Germline V lookup: CDR1 SGHVS, CDR2 FNYEAQ.

The chain combines TRBV9 with TRBJ1-5; possibly TRBD1 for D (6 bases). Germline V gives CDR1 SGDLS, CDR2 YYNGEE. The CDR3 spans 14 residues. V was clipped by 4 bases and J by 7 bases, with 15 bases between them. The CDR3 sequence: CASSPVGTQQPQHF. The CDR3 DNA follows: TGTGCCAGCAGCCCAGTTGGGACACAGCAGCCCCAGCATTTT.

The chain uses TRBV12-3 or TRBV12-4 and TRBJ2-3; 8 bases fit TRBD1. This CDR3 comprises 16 residues. J gave up 4 bases and V 3 bases, and 9 bases lay outside the gene matches. The CDR3 region has the DNA TGTGCCAGCAGTTTTGGACAGGGTTTTGGAGCAGATACGCAGTATTTT. Translating gives CASSFGQGFGADTQYF.

The rearrangement uses TRBV29-1 and TRBJ2-7; D is ambiguous. Germline V gene sequence: CDR1 SQVTM, CDR2 ANQGSEA. The V and J ends lost 5 bases and 2 bases respectively, with 13 bases between them. This CDR3 region has 13 residues. CDR3 loop: CSVILSPTYEQYV. CDR3 DNA sequence: TGCAGCGTTATACTTTCCCCGACCTACGAGCAGTACGTC.

This clonotype was detected only a few times. This chain joins TRBV7-9 and TRBJ2-5; D is undetermined. V shed 1 base and J shed 5 bases, with 5 bases lying between them. This CDR3 has 12 amino acids. Germline V gene sequence: CDR1 SEHNR, CDR2 FQNEAQ (reference sequence). This CDR3 reads CASSLDSETQYF. For the CDR3, the DNA is TGTGCCAGCAGCTTAGACAGCGAGACCCAGTACTTC.

With respect to this clonotype: Compared with germline, one end of the junction differs, possibly owing to a read error. The rearrangement joins TRBV9 to TRBJ1-2, with D perhaps matching TRBD1 (6 bases). There are 14 residues in the CDR3. The germline CDR1 and CDR2 sequences are SGDLS and YYNGEE. CDR3 sequence reads: CASSVGGGNYGYTF. CDR3 nucleotide sequence: TGTGCCAGCAGCGTAGGAGGGGGGAACTATGGTTACACCTTC.

This clonotype was seen only a few times. This sequence joins TRBV7-2 and TRBJ2-3; 11 bases align to TRBD2. Germline-derived CDR1 and CDR2 are SGHTA and FQGNSA. The ends lost 5 bases at V and 0 bases at J; junction bases unmatched: 10. This CDR3 contains 18 residues. CDR3 amino acids: CASSRPRTSGSSTDTQYF. The CDR3 DNA reads as TGTGCCAGCAGCCGCCCGAGAACTAGCGGGAGCAGCACAGATACGCAGTATTTT.

The V call is TRBV7-6, the J call TRBJ2-5; 7 bases line up with TRBD1. The junction had 12 bases not matched to a gene; V was cut back by 3 bases and J by 5 bases. The CDR3 runs 16 residues. Germline V gene sequence: CDR1 SGHVS, CDR2 FNYEAQ. As DNA, the CDR3 is TGTGCCAGCAGCTTGAACAGGGGCACAATCGGGGAGACCCAGTACTTC. Translated: CASSLNRGTIGETQYF.

This clonotype was seen more than once but under ten times. The J gene is TRBJ1-1, the V gene TRBV10-3; possible D gene TRBD1, 6 bases. The CDR3 spans 13 residues. Germline V gives CDR1 ENHRY, CDR2 SYGVKD. V shed 8 bases and J shed 0 bases, with 10 bases lying between them. The CDR3 region has the DNA TGTGCCATCGCTTGGGACATGAACACTGAAGCTTTCTTT. Translation: CAIAWDMNTEAFF.

The chain links TRBV12-3 or TRBV12-4 to TRBJ1-4; D is undetermined. This CDR3 spans 14 amino acids. With 3 bases removed from V and 0 bases from J, the gap between germline ends came to 5 bases. CDR3 nucleotides: TGTGCCAGCAGTTTTTGGGCAACTAATGAAAAACTGTTTTTT. Amino acids: CASSFWATNEKLFF.

This chain connects TRBV10-3 to TRBJ1-1, with D possibly TRBD1 on 5 matching bases. V lost 3 bases and J lost 1, with 18 bases in between. Germline CDR1 ENHRY, CDR2 SYGVKD. The CDR3 spans 17 residues. The CDR3 DNA reads TGTGCCATCAGTGATTCGACAGTGGCGGGTCGGAACACTGAAGCTTTCTTT. Its protein is CAISDSTVAGRNTEAFF.

This clonotype has only a few counts. The chain has TRBV7-2 and TRBJ2-3; 9 nucleotides agree with TRBD2. V lost 5 bases and J lost 2; bases outside the gene matches: 11. The CDR3 spans 17 residues. Germline V gives CDR1 SGHTA, CDR2 FQGNSA. The CDR3 region has the DNA TGTGCCAGCAGCCCCAGAGGTCGGACTAGCGTCACAGATACGCAGTATTTT. This gives the protein CASSPRGRTSVTDTQYF.

In its sample, this clonotype was seen a few times. The gene calls are TRBV5-6 and TRBJ1-2; the match to TRBD1 covers 10 bases. Germline V lookup: CDR1 SGHDT, CDR2 YYEEEE. Trimming cost V 0 bases and J 4 bases; bases outside gene matches: 9. The CDR3 has 17 amino acids. CDR3 sequence reads: CASSLEETGGDLYGYTF. CDR3 coding DNA: TGTGCCAGCAGCTTGGAGGAGACAGGGGGCGACCTCTATGGCTACACCTTC.

The DNA of the CDR3 is TGTGCCGGGGGAGATTTGAATGAAAAACTGTTTTTT. Translating it yields CAGGDLNEKLFF. The chain recombines TRBV2 with TRBJ1-4, with D perhaps TRBD1 (5 bases). The germline gives CDR1 SNHLY, CDR2 FYNNEI. The CDR3 has 12 residues. Trimming cost V 11 bases and J 5 bases, with 12 bases left between them. Filled out from reference TRBV2 and TRBJ1-4, the complete variable domain reads EPEVTQTPSHQVTQMGQEVILRCVPISNHLYFYWYRQILGQKVEFLVSFYNNEISEKSEIFDDQFSVERPDGSNFTLKIRSTKLEDSAMYFCAGGDLNEKLFFGSGTQLSVL.

CDR3 residues: CAWRSTGDTIYF. CDR3 nucleotide sequence: TGTGCCTGGAGGTCAACAGGGGACACCATATATTTT. The chain couples TRBV30 to TRBJ1-3; TRBD1 aligns across 7 bases. The CDR3 sequence is 12 residues long. V was clipped by 3 bases and J by 8 bases; unmatched bases: 4. Germline loops: CDR1 GTSNPN, CDR2 SVGIG (reference sequence). The complete variable domain, with remaining parts taken from reference TRBV30 and TRBJ1-3, reads SQTIHQWPATLVQPVGSPLSLECTVEGTSNPNLYWYRQAAGRGLQLLFYSVGIGQISSEVPQNLSASRPQDRQFILSSKKLLLSDSGFYLCAWRSTGDTIYFGEGSWLTVV.

For the CDR3, the DNA is TGCGCCAGCAGCCAAGAAACGAGGGCCGGCTACAATGAGCAGTTCTTC. As protein: CASSQETRAGYNEQFF. The chain uses TRBV4-3 and TRBJ2-1, with D possibly being TRBD2 (5 bases). CDR1 and CDR2 (germline): LGHNA, YSLEER. The V end lost 0 bases, the J end lost 3 bases, and 12 bases lay between the germline ends. This CDR3 comprises 16 residues.